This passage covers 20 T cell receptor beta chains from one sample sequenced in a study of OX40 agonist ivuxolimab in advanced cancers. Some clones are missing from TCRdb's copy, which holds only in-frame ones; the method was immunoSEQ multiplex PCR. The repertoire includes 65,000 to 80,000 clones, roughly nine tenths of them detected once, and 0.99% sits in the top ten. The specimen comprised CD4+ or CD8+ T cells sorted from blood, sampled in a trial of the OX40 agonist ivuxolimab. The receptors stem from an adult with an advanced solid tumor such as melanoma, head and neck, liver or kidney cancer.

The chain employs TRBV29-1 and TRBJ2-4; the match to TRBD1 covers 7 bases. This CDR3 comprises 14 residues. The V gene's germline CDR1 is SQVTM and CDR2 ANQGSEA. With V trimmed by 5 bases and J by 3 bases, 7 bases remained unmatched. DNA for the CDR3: TGCAGCGTTACAGGGGACGTCAACAAAAACATTCAGTACTTC. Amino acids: CSVTGDVNKNIQYF.

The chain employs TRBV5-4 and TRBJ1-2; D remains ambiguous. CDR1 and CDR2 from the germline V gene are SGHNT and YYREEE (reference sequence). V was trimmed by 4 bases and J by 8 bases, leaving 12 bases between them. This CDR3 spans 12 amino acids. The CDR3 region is CASSPETLGYTF. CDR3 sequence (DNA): TGTGCCAGCAGCCCGGAGACACTGGGCTACACCTTC.

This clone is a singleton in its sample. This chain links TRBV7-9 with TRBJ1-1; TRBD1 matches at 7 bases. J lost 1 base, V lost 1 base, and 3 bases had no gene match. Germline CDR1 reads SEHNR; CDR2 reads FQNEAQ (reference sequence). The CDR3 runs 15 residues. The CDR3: CASSLGAGGNTEAFF. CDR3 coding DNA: TGTGCCAGCAGCTTAGGGGCAGGGGGGAACACTGAAGCTTTCTTT.

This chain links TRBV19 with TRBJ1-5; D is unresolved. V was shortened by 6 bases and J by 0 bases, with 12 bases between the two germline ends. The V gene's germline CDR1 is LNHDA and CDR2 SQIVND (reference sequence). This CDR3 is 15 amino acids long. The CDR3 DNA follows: TGTGCCAGTAGGACCGGCGGCTATAGCAATCAGCCCCAGCATTTT. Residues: CASRTGGYSNQPQHF. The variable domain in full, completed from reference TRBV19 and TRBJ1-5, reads DGGITQSPKYLFRKEGQNVTLSCEQNLNHDAMYWYRQDPGQGLRLIYYSQIVNDFQKGDIAEGYSVSREKKESFPLTVTSAQKNPTAFYLCASRTGGYSNQPQHFGDGTRLSIL.

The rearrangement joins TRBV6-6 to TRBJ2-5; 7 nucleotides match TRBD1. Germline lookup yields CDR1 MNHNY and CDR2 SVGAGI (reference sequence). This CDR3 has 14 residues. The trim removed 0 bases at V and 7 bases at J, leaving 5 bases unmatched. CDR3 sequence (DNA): TGTGCCAGCAGTTACTCGACAGGGCGTGGGACCCAGTACTTC. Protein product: CASSYSTGRGTQYF.

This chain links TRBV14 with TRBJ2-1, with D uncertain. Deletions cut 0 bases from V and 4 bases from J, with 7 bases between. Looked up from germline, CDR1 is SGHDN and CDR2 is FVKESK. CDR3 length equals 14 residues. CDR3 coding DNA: TGTGCCAGCAGCCAAGATTGGGGATACAATGAGCAGTTCTTC. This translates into CASSQDWGYNEQFF. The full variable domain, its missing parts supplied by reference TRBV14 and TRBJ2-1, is EAGVTQFPSHSVIEKGQTVTLRCDPISGHDNLYWYRRVMGKEIKFLLHFVKESKQDESGMPNNRFLAERTGGTYSTLKVQPAELEDSGVYFCASSQDWGYNEQFFGPGTRLTVL.

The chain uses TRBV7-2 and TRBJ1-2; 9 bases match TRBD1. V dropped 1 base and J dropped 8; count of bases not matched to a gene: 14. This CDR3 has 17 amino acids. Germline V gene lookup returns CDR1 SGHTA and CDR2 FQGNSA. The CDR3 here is CASSLGGSTGGPLGYTF. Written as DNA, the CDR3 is TGTGCCAGCAGCTTAGGGGGATCGACAGGGGGACCCCTAGGCTACACCTTC.

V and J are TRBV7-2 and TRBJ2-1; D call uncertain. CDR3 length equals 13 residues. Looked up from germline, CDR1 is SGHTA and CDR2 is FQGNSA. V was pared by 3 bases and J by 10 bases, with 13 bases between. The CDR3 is CASSFGPDREQFF. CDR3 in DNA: TGTGCCAGCAGCTTCGGTCCCGACCGGGAGCAGTTCTTC.

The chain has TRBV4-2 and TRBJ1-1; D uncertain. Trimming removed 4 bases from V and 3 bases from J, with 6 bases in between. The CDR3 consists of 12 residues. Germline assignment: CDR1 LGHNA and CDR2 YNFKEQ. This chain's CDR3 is CASSPDYTEAFF. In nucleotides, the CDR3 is TGTGCCAGCAGCCCTGATTACACTGAAGCTTTCTTT.

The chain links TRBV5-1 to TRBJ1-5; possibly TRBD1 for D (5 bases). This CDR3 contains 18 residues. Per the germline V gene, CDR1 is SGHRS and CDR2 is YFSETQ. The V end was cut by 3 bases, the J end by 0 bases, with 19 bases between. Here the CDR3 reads CASSSRRRGEYSNQPQHF. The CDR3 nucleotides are TGCGCCAGCAGCTCACGCCGGCGAGGGGAGTATAGCAATCAGCCCCAGCATTTT. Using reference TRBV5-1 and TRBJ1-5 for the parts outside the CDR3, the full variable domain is KAGVTQTPRYLIKTRGQQVTLSCSPISGHRSVSWYQQTPGQGLQFLFEYFSETQRNKGNFPGRFSGRQFSNSRSEMNVSTLELGDSALYLCASSSRRRGEYSNQPQHFGDGTRLSIL.

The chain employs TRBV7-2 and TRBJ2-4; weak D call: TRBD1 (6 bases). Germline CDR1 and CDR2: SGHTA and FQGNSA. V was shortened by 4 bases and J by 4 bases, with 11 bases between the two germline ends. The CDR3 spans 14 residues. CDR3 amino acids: CASSSGQTKNIQYF. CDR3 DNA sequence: TGTGCCAGCAGCTCCGGACAGACTAAAAACATTCAGTACTTC.

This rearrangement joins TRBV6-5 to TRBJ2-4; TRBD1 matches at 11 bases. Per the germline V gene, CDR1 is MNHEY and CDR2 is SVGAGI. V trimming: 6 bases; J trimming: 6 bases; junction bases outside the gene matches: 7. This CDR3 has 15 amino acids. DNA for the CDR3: TGTGCCAGCAGGGACGGACAGGGGGCTCTAAACATTCAGTACTTC. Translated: CASRDGQGALNIQYF.

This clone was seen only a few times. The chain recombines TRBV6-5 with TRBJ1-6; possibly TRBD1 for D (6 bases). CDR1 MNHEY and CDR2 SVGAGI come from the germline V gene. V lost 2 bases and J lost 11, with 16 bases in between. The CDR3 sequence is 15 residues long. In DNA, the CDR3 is TGTGCCAGCAGTTACAGGGACATACCAACGGCACCCCTCCACTTT. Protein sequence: CASSYRDIPTAPLHF.

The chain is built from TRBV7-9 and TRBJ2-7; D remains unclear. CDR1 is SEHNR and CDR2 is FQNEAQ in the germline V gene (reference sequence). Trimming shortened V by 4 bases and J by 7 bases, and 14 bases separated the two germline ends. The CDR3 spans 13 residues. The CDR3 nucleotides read TGTGCCAGCAGCTCCCCCACGATTGGGGAGCAGTACTTC. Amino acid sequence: CASSSPTIGEQYF.

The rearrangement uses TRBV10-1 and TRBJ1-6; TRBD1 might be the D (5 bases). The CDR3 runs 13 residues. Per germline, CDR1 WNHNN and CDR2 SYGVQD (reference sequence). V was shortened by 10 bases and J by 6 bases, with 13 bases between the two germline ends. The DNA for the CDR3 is TGCGCCACGAGCAGGGAAATTAATTCACCCCTCCACTTT. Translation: CATSREINSPLHF.

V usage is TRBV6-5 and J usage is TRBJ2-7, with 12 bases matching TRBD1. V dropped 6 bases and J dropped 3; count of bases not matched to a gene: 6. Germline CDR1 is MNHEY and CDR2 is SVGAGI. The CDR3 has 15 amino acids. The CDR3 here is CASREGTGGFYEQYF. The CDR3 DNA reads TGTGCCAGCAGAGAGGGGACAGGGGGCTTCTACGAGCAGTACTTC.

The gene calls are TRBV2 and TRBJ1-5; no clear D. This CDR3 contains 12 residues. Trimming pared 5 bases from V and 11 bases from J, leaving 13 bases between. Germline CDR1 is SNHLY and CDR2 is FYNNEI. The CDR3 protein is CASSYGSSSQHF. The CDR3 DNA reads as TGTGCCAGCAGTTACGGGTCCTCTTCCCAGCATTTT.

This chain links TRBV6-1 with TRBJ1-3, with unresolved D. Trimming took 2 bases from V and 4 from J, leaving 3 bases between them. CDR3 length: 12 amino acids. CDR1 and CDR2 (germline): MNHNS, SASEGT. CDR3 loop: CASSEQGNTIYF. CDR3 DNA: TGTGCCAGCAGTGAACAGGGAAACACCATATATTTT.

CDR3 nucleotide sequence: TGTGCCAGCAGCCTAGGAGGGACGTATGATGAAAAACTGTTTTTT. Translated: CASSLGGTYDEKLFF. The J gene is TRBJ1-4, the V gene TRBV7-6, with D perhaps matching TRBD1 (5 bases). Per germline, CDR1 SGHVS and CDR2 FNYEAQ. Trimming shortened V by 5 bases and J by 6 bases, and 16 bases separated the two germline ends. The CDR3 loop spans 15 amino acids. Using reference TRBV7-6 and TRBJ1-4 for the parts outside the CDR3, the full variable domain is GAGVSQSPRYKVTKRGQDVALRCDPISGHVSLYWYRQALGQGPEFLTYFNYEAQQDKSGLPNDRFSAERPEGSISTLTIQRTEQRDSAMYRCASSLGGTYDEKLFFGSGTQLSVL.

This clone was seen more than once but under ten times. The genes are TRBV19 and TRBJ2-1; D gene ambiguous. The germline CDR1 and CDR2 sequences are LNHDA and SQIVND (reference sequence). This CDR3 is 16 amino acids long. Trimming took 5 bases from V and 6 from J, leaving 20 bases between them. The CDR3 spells CASSLQTPLRFNEQFF. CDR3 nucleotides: TGTGCCAGTAGTCTCCAAACCCCCTTACGGTTCAATGAGCAGTTCTTC. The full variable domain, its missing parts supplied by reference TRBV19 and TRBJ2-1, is DGGITQSPKYLFRKEGQNVTLSCEQNLNHDAMYWYRQDPGQGLRLIYYSQIVNDFQKGDIAEGYSVSREKKESFPLTVTSAQKNPTAFYLCASSLQTPLRFNEQFFGPGTRLTVL.